This entry is about one TCR beta chain. It lacks a known antigen. No qualities accompany the bases; no much larger clone lies one base away. The data derive from a study of cytomegalovirus exposure and HLA in healthy donors (dated by TCRdb to 2016 to 2017). For the wider study: According to an earlier analysis of a few hundred of the donors, about 190 million T cells yielded 117 million unique TCR beta sequences and approximately 300 Gb of sequence data. About 280 gigabases of sequencing data and 70 million to 100 million unique TCR sequences were included in an early release covering over 600 HLA-typed donors. Of the approximately 400 genotyped donors, approximately 82% fell in the genetic ancestry cluster associated with self-reported Caucasian donors. The aim of the study was to test whether cataloging public T cell receptors could identify signatures of past pathogen exposure. The T cell repertoires of several hundred subjects were profiled by immunosequencing and related to cytomegalovirus serostatus. In addition to the first cohort of approximately 670 subjects, a separate validation cohort of around 110 different subjects was used. The study combined high-throughput TCR immunosequencing, statistical association of individual TCRs with disease status, and machine learning to predict cytomegalovirus infection status. In a later analysis, previously published TCR beta repertoires from 550 to 700 donors were re-analyzed and high-resolution HLA genotyping was added so that TCR occurrence patterns could be studied. Rather than using new phenotypic data, the later analysis identified candidate immune exposures from TCR beta sequences and from how often those sequences occurred across donors. An earlier analysis of nearly 600 of the donors applied high-throughput TCR beta sequencing to assess whether each TCR beta V gene segment acted as functional or pseudogenic. Alongside the repertoire data, information on donor age, sex, ethnicity and CMV serostatus was compiled. Genome-wide SNP genotypes for about 60% of the 666 donors were used in a later genetic analysis, which treated that subset as a discovery cohort. Every discovery cohort repertoire had been produced on one sequencing platform. HLA typing covered class I and class II loci at four-digit resolution. The number of donors typed differed by locus, with 629-630 for A, B, C, DRB1 and DQB1, 522 for DQA1, 600 to 610 for DPA1, and over 400 for DPB1. About five DR-DQ haplotypes were treated as single units for association and clustering because of strong linkage in the cohort. Among 350 to 400 genotyped donors of the cohort, an average of approximately 240,000 unique TCR beta nucleotide sequences were sequenced per donor, 15% to 20% of them non-productive. Broad study findings and their caveats: A later genetic analysis associated a missense DCLRE1C variant with V-gene and J-gene trimming of TCR beta chains, and an independent cohort replicated the association. The earlier analysis of 587 of the donors excluded over 15 rarely observed V segments, including chromosome 9 orphons, because counts were too low. Compared with the roughly 700-donor mean, donors in an Asian-associated ancestry cluster had fewer N-insertions in productive TCRs, according to a later genetic analysis. A further reported finding was that TCR beta sequences accurately predicted the HLA-A and HLA-B alleles for most subjects in the first cohort. Compared with equally common non-associated chains, HLA-associated TCR beta chains in a later analysis were more clonally expanded and had lower generation probabilities. According to a later analysis, most CMV-associated TCR beta chains appeared to be HLA-restricted, and the HLA associations seemed to be driven largely by CMV exposure. The presence/absence analyses assumed that sequencing depth was roughly uniform across donors, and that assumption may not be true. In a later analysis, TCR association rates were found to vary across HLA loci, with the most associated TCRs seen for DRB1 alleles and the fewest for HLA-C alleles. Cytomegalovirus status was reported to be diagnosed by the classifier with high specificity and sensitivity in both the original and validation cohorts. In vitro tests confirmed that three of the cytomegalovirus-associated TCR beta chains recognize cytomegalovirus antigens. Because HLA typing was unavailable for some donors at each locus, only the typed subset was used in association tests. Strong co-occurrence of HLA alleles, especially DR and DQ, made assigning TCR associations to individual alleles difficult. The sequencing pipeline was judged likely to have produced a cluster of highly shared sequence variants as a technical artifact. A later analysis associated 17,000 or so TCR beta sequences with specific HLA alleles at a false discovery rate of 0.05. Immune exposure information for the cohort was limited to CMV serostatus. A later analysis reported that several top co-occurrence clusters appeared linked to parvovirus B19, influenza, CMV and Epstein-Barr virus. The study listed 150 to 200 TCR beta chains as associated with cytomegalovirus. Broadly in line with IMGT annotations, most TCR beta V segments showed up in productive rearrangements about 87% or about 30% of the time in an earlier analysis of some 590 of the donors. While some public TCRs were present in many individuals, most TCR sequences turned up only very rarely across donors. According to the authors, the approach could potentially be generalized to other disease states and immunological phenotypes. This cohort had only TCR beta chains sequenced, and the lack of alpha or paired-chain data limited which features could be detected. Linkage disequilibrium might explain the correlated functional status among segregating V segments, but an unknown experimental factor could not be excluded.

Library preparation employed the immunoSEQ multiplex PCR assay. A mixture of 60 forward primers for TCR Vbeta segments and 13 reverse primers for TCR Jbeta segments was used in the multiplex PCR. The CDR3 region of rearranged TCR beta genes was amplified from genomic DNA by a multiplex PCR assay. On the Illumina HiSeq System, the amplified TCR beta libraries were sequenced as 87-base-pair reads. From the authors' description of their analysis: A later analysis counted approximately 76 million unique TCR beta chains across the 670 or so repertoires, and 9 million to 14 million of these chains were shared by at least two donors. To remove PCR and sequencing errors, raw reads were error-corrected and collapsed into unique sequences using a nearest-neighbor algorithm that merged closely related sequences. Alignment of CDR3 sequences to IMGT reference sequences was used to assign V, D and J gene segments. For a sequence to be retained, at least a six-nucleotide match to both a V gene segment and a J gene segment was required. Rearrangements were called productive when the CDR3 lacked stop codons and stayed in frame with V and J; all others were non-productive. CDR3 was defined according to IMGT convention as the region running from the second conserved V-encoded cysteine to the conserved J-encoded phenylalanine. In an earlier analysis of around 570 of the donors, sequences lacking an unambiguous match to a single V gene segment were excluded. In an earlier analysis of 450 to 700 of the donors, V segments were called functional above 56.7% productive rearrangements and were called segregating when the between-donor standard deviation exceeded 5%. A statistical classification framework was built to diagnose cytomegalovirus status from the catalog of TCR beta chain sequences. V and J gene assignment, in a later analysis, came from comparing TCR nucleotide sequences with IMGT/GENE-DB human TR gene sequences. Using the TCRdist pipeline, a later analysis assigned CDR3 sequences along with most-parsimonious VDJ recombination scenarios. A later analysis defined each TCR beta chain by its CDR3 amino acid sequence plus V-gene family, and excluded reads lacking a unique V-gene family. As a way to deal with suspected cross-contamination and a sequencing artifact, a later analysis dropped under 600 nucleotide sequences that were highly shared and had low generation probability. A later analysis calculated a clonal expansion index for each public chain from normalized within-repertoire ranks of inferred template counts. In a later analysis, generation probabilities were computed with a VDJ recombination model fitted to out-of-frame rearrangements, and the resulting probabilities were checked against IGoR. In a later analysis, hypergeometric tests were used to score TCR-TCR, TCR-HLA and TCR-CMV co-occurrence, with a repertoire-size bias correction applied to TCR pairs. A later analysis estimated false discovery rates by permuting HLA or CMV assignments 20 times. A later analysis grouped co-occurring TCRs with DBSCAN, adding TCRdist sequence similarity when clustering within HLA-allele-positive subsets. Co-occurrence clustering excluded repertoires with fewer than 30,000 or more than 120,000 public chains, plus five with anomalous nucleotide sharing. Entries here come from immuneACCESS through TCRdb and include only in-frame sequences with V and J called. Some clones fail to appear in such tables; in the studies checked, an unresolved V gene covers under half of the shortfall, and the cause of the remainder is unknown. V, J and clone size reflect that table, while D and trimming were determined from the DNA. The sample includes some 89,000 clones, with around three quarters observed a single time. Of the sample, 8% to 10% is held by the ten largest clones.

The cohort comprised 710 or so healthy bone marrow donors. At the time of sampling, every cohort member was nominally healthy, though immune exposures that went unrecorded were likely present. The donor was CMV seronegative and was included in the group of over 300 seronegative cohort members. Each donor provided a peripheral blood sample, and peripheral blood mononuclear cells were used for TCR beta sequencing. Genomic DNA extraction from the blood cell samples was performed with the Qiagen DNeasy Blood Extraction Kit. The TCR originated in a man aged 60 to 69 in good health and CMV-seronegative. The sample comprised PBMCs.

The base sequence is TGTGCCAGCTCACCACCTCAGGGTTACAATGAGCAGTTCTTC. The translation is CASSPPQGYNEQFF. The V and J segments used are TRBV18 and TRBJ2-1; the D region possibly corresponds to TRBD1 (5 bases align). Taken from the germline V gene, the CDR1 and CDR2 loops are KGHSH and LQKENI. The junction carries 7 bases between V and J, which are trimmed by 0 bases and 4 bases respectively. The CDR3 starts with the cysteine, ends with the phenylalanine, and has 14 residues. Only the CDR3 DNA is retained, 42 bases long and in frame from the first base.